The 5 T cell receptor beta chains below come from one sample, sequenced in a study of CD8 T cells in Susac syndrome (dated by TCRdb to 2018 to 2020). The library relied on the immunoSEQ multiplex PCR assay. RNA was extracted using the RNeasy kit, and roughly 0.5 to 1 microgram was reverse transcribed with random hexamers. Starting from the raw public reads, TCRdb applied fastp trimming at Q25, assembled clones with MiXCR and retained in-frame beta chains. A single entry per CDR3 protein holds the most common genes and DNA from its merged rows. In this sample the table shows 130,000 to 150,000 distinct CDR3 sequences, less than 95% of which occur a single time. Clones ranked in the top ten supply more than 0.065% of the sample. Source material: CD4+ T cells from PBMCs. The receptors here all came from a human donor in good health.

The CDR3 DNA is TGTGCCAGCAGCCGCCAGGGCGGGAACAGTTACGAGCAGTACTTC. It is translated as CASSRQGGNSYEQYF. V is TRBV3-1 and J is TRBJ2-7; possibly TRBD2 for D (6 bases). CDR1 is LGHDT and CDR2 is YNNKEL in the germline V gene (reference sequence). This CDR3 is 15 amino acids long. The V end was cut by 4 bases, the J end by 4 bases, with 17 bases between.

The rearrangement joins TRBV4-1 to TRBJ1-4; D is uncertain. Germline CDR1 is MGHRA and CDR2 is YSYEKL. The CDR3 covers 13 residues. Trimming took 8 bases from V and 3 from J, leaving 10 bases between them. CDR3 sequence reads: CASALLANEKLFF. DNA for the CDR3: TGCGCCAGCGCCCTTTTGGCTAATGAAAAACTGTTTTTT.

The chain combines TRBV4-2 with TRBJ2-1, with 12 bases aligning to TRBD2. Germline V lookup: CDR1 LGHNA, CDR2 YNFKEQ. The CDR3 covers 15 residues. After removal of 1 base from V and 8 bases from J, the junction contained 3 bases not matched to a gene. The CDR3 bases are TGTGCCAGCAGCCAAGGGACTAGCGGGACGGATGAGCAGTTCTTC. Residues: CASSQGTSGTDEQFF.

The rearrangement links TRBV6-5 to TRBJ2-1; 7 bases agree with TRBD1. CDR1 is MNHEY and CDR2 is SVGAGI in the germline V gene. The trim removed 3 bases at V and 0 bases at J, leaving 5 bases unmatched. The CDR3 totals 16 residues. The CDR3 bases are TGTGCCAGCAGTTATCGGACAGGAGGCTCCTACAATGAGCAGTTCTTC. Amino acid sequence: CASSYRTGGSYNEQFF.

The rearrangement joins TRBV27 to TRBJ1-2, with D maybe TRBD1 (5 bases). V dropped 3 bases and J dropped 7 bases, with 12 bases sitting between them. Per the germline V gene, CDR1 is MNHEY and CDR2 is SMNVEV (reference sequence). This CDR3 is built from 13 residues. CDR3 coding DNA: TGTGCCAGCAGTTTCACCCGGGGGGTTGGCTACACCTTC. Amino acid sequence: CASSFTRGVGYTF.